This entry features one TCR beta chain sequence. Its antigen remains unidentified. This CDR3 is built from 15 residues. The germline V and J ends were trimmed by 2 bases and 3 bases, with 13 bases remaining between them. Germline V gene sequence: CDR1 KGHSH, CDR2 LQKENI. These data come from a study of regulatory T cells in long-lasting Graves disease. General study points: TRBV28, TRBJ1-2 and TRBJ2-5 were segments that persistent disease favored.

Specified time point: persistent/refractory GD, antithyroid drugs over 5 years with positive TRAb. Preparation of the TCR library used RNA extracted from PBMCs. An endocrinology department located in Xi'an, China, was where the patients came from. With iRepertoire HTBI primers and Arm-PCR of CDR3 regions, TCR beta libraries were built. TCRdb re-called the multiplex PCR reads through MiXCR, storing one row per CDR3 protein. Of fewer than 400,000 distinct CDR3 sequences in the sample, about a fifth were seen once. The sequence was collected from a female donor with Graves disease. Sequencing was performed on peripheral blood mononuclear cells (PBMCs), taken when the disease was refractory, from a patient treated with antithyroid drugs. The V call is TRBV18, the J call TRBJ1-2; a possible D gene is TRBD1 (5 bases). For the CDR3, the DNA is TGTGCCAGCTCACCAAGGCGGGGACGAGACTATGGCTACACCTTC. Its translation is CASSPRRGRDYGYTF.